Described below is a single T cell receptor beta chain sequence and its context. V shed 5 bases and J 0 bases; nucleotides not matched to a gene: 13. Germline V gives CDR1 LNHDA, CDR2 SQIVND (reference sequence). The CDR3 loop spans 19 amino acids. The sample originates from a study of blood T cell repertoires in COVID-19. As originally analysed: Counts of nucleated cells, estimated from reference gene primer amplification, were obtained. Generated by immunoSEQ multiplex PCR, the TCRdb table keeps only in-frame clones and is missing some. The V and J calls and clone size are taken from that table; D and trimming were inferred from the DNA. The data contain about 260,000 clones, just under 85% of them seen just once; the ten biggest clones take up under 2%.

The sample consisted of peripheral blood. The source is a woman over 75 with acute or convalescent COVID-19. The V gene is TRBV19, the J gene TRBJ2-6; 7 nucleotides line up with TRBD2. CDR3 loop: CASSLIRVRGVSGANVLTF. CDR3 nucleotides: TGTGCCAGTAGTCTAATCCGGGTTCGGGGGGTCTCTGGGGCCAACGTCCTGACTTTC.